This T cell receptor beta chain was retrieved from a study of control samples from healthy donors and cancer patients (dated by TCRdb to about 2020). Library preparation used the immunoSEQ multiplex PCR assay. Sourced from immuneACCESS, this table was stored by TCRdb with only in-frame sequences that have V and J called. A share of the clones is absent; for the studies checked, an unresolved V gene accounts for under half, and the remainder has no known explanation. The sample profile shows some 140,000 clones; over 85% of them were found once. The ten most abundant clones make up 6.5% to 9.5% of the sample. Spanning cysteine to phenylalanine, the CDR3 consists of 13 amino acids. CDR3 DNA only is kept here, 39 bases in frame from base 1. V is cut by 1 base and J by 5 bases, and the space between the germline ends is 9 bases. Based on the germline V gene (reference sequence), the CDR1 and CDR2 sequences are GTSNPN and SVGIG.

On this clone: Its antigen is still unknown. It has no much larger one-base neighbor in the sample; base qualities were not kept.

The chain links TRBV30 with TRBJ1-5, and perhaps TRBD1 as D gene, on 5 matching bases. Sample: PBMCs. This TCR was sampled from a man between 45 and 60 years old with head and neck cancer. For the CDR3, the sequence is CAWSAGGDQPQHF. In nucleotide form, the sequence is TGTGCCTGGAGTGCGGGGGGAGATCAGCCCCAGCATTTT.